This is a list of T cell receptor beta chains from one sample in a study of shared clonotypes between healthy human individuals. TCRdb's table, derived via immunoSEQ multiplex PCR, lists solely in-frame clones and lacks some. This sample has nearly 1 million clones, with 60% to 85% found just once. The sequenced material came from memory CD4+ T cells sorted from blood. Receptor source: a man aged 18 to 29 in good health. The CDR3 runs from the conserved cysteine through the conserved F or W. D genes are given only for firm matches. Clone size is shown for a subset of rows, as once, few, many or a class of expanded clone.

>.|TRBJ2-3|TRBV4-1|15|.
TGCGCCAGCAGCCAAGAGGGCAGCAGAACAGATACGCAGTATTTT
CASSQEGSRTDTQYF
>.|TRBJ1-6|TRBV7-8|16|.
TGTGCCAGCAGCTTAGCAGAGGGGAGAAATAATTCACCCCTCCACTTT
CASSLAEGRNNSPLHF
>.|TRBJ2-5|TRBV5-6|17|.
TGTGCCAGCAGCTTGCGCGTCGTGCCCTCCACCCAAGAGACCCAGTACTTC
CASSLRVVPSTQETQYF
>.|TRBJ2-1|TRBV5-1|14|.
TGCGCCAGCGCCCAAGCTCCTGCGGGGTATGAGCAGTTCTTC
CASAQAPAGYEQFF
>.|TRBJ1-1|TRBV7-9|13|.
TGTGCCAGCTTCAGGGAAACGAACACTGAAGCTTTCTTT
CASFRETNTEAFF
>.|TRBJ2-1|TRBV2|19|TRBD2
TGTGCCAGCAGTGAAGACATTCGGCGGCTAGCGGGGGCATACAATGAGCAGTTCTTC
CASSEDIRRLAGAYNEQFF
>.|TRBJ1-6|TRBV28|14|.
TGTGCCAGCAGTTTAGACAGAAGGGATTCACCCCTCCACTTT
CASSLDRRDSPLHF
>.|TRBJ2-1|TRBV18|15|TRBD2
TGTGCCAGCTCACCCATAGCGGGAGGAGGGAATGAGCAGTTCTTC
CASSPIAGGGNEQFF
>.|TRBJ2-7|TRBV21-1|17|.
TGTGCCAGCAGCAAAGCGGAACCGGGACAGGGGGCACACGAGCAGTACTTC
CASSKAEPGQGAHEQYF
>.|TRBJ2-5|TRBV12-5|16|TRBD2
TGTGCTAGTGGTTCGGGGATGGCGGGGGGCTTGGAGACCCAGTACTTC
CASGSGMAGGLETQYF
>.|TRBJ1-1|TRBV27|16|TRBD1
TGTGCCAGCACTAAAACTGCGACAGGGCTGAACACTGAAGCTTTCTTT
CASTKTATGLNTEAFF
>.|TRBJ2-7|TRBV11-1|14|.
TGTGCCAGCAGCTTAGGGGGTTCCTCCTACGAGCAGTACTTC
CASSLGGSSYEQYF
>once|TRBJ1-2|TRBV5-1|15|TRBD1
TGCGCCAGCAGCCCCGGGACAGGACTTAACTATGGCTACACCTTC
CASSPGTGLNYGYTF
>.|TRBJ1-1|TRBV6-5|16|.
TGTGCCAGCAGTTATCTAAAAGGGGTAGTAGGCACTGAAGCTTTCTTT
CASSYLKGVVGTEAFF
>.|TRBJ2-3|TRBV10-3|15|TRBD1
TGTGCCATCTCCATTACAGGGGACAGCACAGATACGCAGTATTTT
CAISITGDSTDTQYF
>.|TRBJ1-1|TRBV7-3|13|.
TGTGCCAGCAGGTACGACAGTGGGTCGGAAGCTTTCTTT
CASRYDSGSEAFF
>.|TRBJ2-3|TRBV30|14|TRBD2
TGTGCCTGGGAACTAGCGGGGGGACTCCATACGCAGTATTTT
CAWELAGGLHTQYF
>.|TRBJ2-3|TRBV7-6|15|.
TGTGCCAGCAGCTTAGCGGGACACAGGACAGATACGCAGTATTTT
CASSLAGHRTDTQYF
>few|TRBJ1-1|TRBV9|14|TRBD1
TGTGCCAGCAGCGTAGTCGACGGACAGGGTACGGCTTTCTTT
CASSVVDGQGTAFF
>.|TRBJ2-1|TRBV13|18|TRBD2
TGTGCCAGCAGCTTAAGCCTCACAAAGCGGGGGGGCCGGAATGAGCAGTTCTTC
CASSLSLTKRGGRNEQFF
>.|TRBJ2-1|TRBV2|13|.
TGTGCCAGCAGTGGAGTCGGGGGTCCTGAGCAGTTCTTC
CASSGVGGPEQFF
>.|TRBJ1-6|TRBV30|12|.
TGTGCCTGGAGTCGGGAAAATTCACCCCTCCACTTT
CAWSRENSPLHF
>.|TRBJ2-7|TRBV6-1|14|.
TGTGCCAGCAGTGATTGGCAGCCAACCTACGAGCAGTACTTC
CASSDWQPTYEQYF
>.|TRBJ1-1|TRBV5-1|15|.
TGCGCCAGCAGGGCTACAACGACAGGGAACACTGAAGCTTTCTTT
CASRATTTGNTEAFF
>.|TRBJ2-1|TRBV6-1|14|.
TGTGCCAGCAGTCCAGCGACCTCCTACAATGAGCAGTTCTTC
CASSPATSYNEQFF
>.|TRBJ2-3|TRBV19|13|.
TGTGCCAGTAGGCCTCCCGGCACAGATACGCAGTATTTT
CASRPPGTDTQYF
>.|TRBJ1-2|TRBV7-8|15|.
TGTGCCAGCAGCTTAGGGACAGATGCTAACTATGGCTACACCTTC
CASSLGTDANYGYTF
>.|TRBJ2-7|TRBV30|14|.
TGTGCCTGGAGTCGGGCCCCAGTATCCTACGAGCAGTACTTC
CAWSRAPVSYEQYF
>.|TRBJ1-1|TRBV11-2|12|.
TGTGCCAGCAGGTTGAGGGACACTGAAGCTTTCTTT
CASRLRDTEAFF
>.|TRBJ1-6|TRBV6-4|15|TRBD1
TGTGCCAGCAGTGATCAGGGACAGGGGCGCTCACCCCTCCACTTT
CASSDQGQGRSPLHF
>.|TRBJ1-5|TRBV7-9|17|.
TGTGCCAGCAGCTCGGCGGCGGGGGGAAATAGCAATCAGCCCCAGCATTTT
CASSSAAGGNSNQPQHF
>.|TRBJ2-3|TRBV19|15|.
TGTGCCAGTAGAAGAGATCCAGTTGGCACAGATACGCAGTATTTT
CASRRDPVGTDTQYF
>.|TRBJ1-5|TRBV19|14|.
TGTGCCAGTAGTATGGGCAATAGCAATCAGCCCCAGCATTTT
CASSMGNSNQPQHF
>.|TRBJ1-2|TRBV15|14|TRBD1
TGTGCCACCAGCAGAGATGAGGCAGGGGGTGGCTACACCTTC
CATSRDEAGGGYTF
>.|TRBJ2-2|TRBV27|16|.
TGTGCCAGCAGACCCTCGGGACTCCCGAACACCGGGGAGCTGTTTTTT
CASRPSGLPNTGELFF
>.|TRBJ2-5|TRBV5-4|15|.
TGTGCCAGCAGCTTATCGGGAGCACCGGGAGAGACCCAGTACTTC
CASSLSGAPGETQYF
>.|TRBJ1-1|TRBV5-1|16|TRBD1
TGCGCCAGCAGCATGCGTTCGGGACAGGGAAACACTGAAGCTTTCTTT
CASSMRSGQGNTEAFF
>.|TRBJ1-1|TRBV7-2|16|.
TGTGCCAGCAGCTTAGTGGTTAGCCAGCTGAACACTGAAGCTTTCTTT
CASSLVVSQLNTEAFF
>.|TRBJ2-3|TRBV5-1|15|TRBD2
TGCGCCAGCAGCTTGATCGCGGGGGGCCGGGATACGCAGTATTTT
CASSLIAGGRDTQYF
>.|TRBJ2-7|TRBV18|15|TRBD1
TGTGCCAGCTCACCACCGGGGACAGGGGCCTACGAGCAGTACTTC
CASSPPGTGAYEQYF
>.|TRBJ2-7|TRBV2|13|.
TGTGCCTTTTTGTCGGGGGAAACCTACGAGCAGTACTTC
CAFLSGETYEQYF
>.|TRBJ2-2|TRBV5-1|18|.
TGCGCCAGCAGCCGGAATACGATAGGCCAGGGTGACACCGGGGAGCTGTTTTTT
CASSRNTIGQGDTGELFF
>.|TRBJ2-1|TRBV29-1|14|.
TGCAGCGTAGCAGGGGGGAGCTCCTACAATGAGCAGTTCTTC
CSVAGGSSYNEQFF
>.|TRBJ1-1|TRBV6-5|15|.
TGTGCCAGCAGTTACCGGGGGAATATGAACACTGAAGCTTTCTTT
CASSYRGNMNTEAFF
>few|TRBJ1-1|TRBV27|14|TRBD1
TGTGCGGCACCGGGACAGAACCTTTACACTGAAGCTTTCTTT
CAAPGQNLYTEAFF
>.|TRBJ2-5|TRBV9|15|.
TGTGCCAGCAGCCCTTCGGGTTGGGCTAGAGAGACCCAGTACTTC
CASSPSGWARETQYF
>.|TRBJ1-1|TRBV7-6|14|.
TGTGCCAGCAGCTCCCCGGGGCGCAACACTGAAGCTTTCTTT
CASSSPGRNTEAFF
>.|TRBJ1-2|TRBV10-3|14|TRBD1
TGTGCCATCAGTGAACAGGACAGGGCGGGAGGCTACACCTTC
CAISEQDRAGGYTF
>.|TRBJ1-2|TRBV28|13|.
TGTGCCAGCAGTCCCCCCGGGGACGAGGGCTACACCTTC
CASSPPGDEGYTF
>.|TRBJ2-3|TRBV10-2|13|.
TGCGCCAGCAGGGGACTTAGCACAGATACGCAGTATTTT
CASRGLSTDTQYF
>few|TRBJ2-5|TRBV5-1|16|TRBD2
TGCGCCAGCAGCTTGGAGCCTAGCGGGGGGGAAGAGACCCAGTACTTC
CASSLEPSGGEETQYF
>.|TRBJ1-2|TRBV5-1|13|.
TGCGCCAGCAGCTTGGATCAGGGTAACGGCTACACCTTC
CASSLDQGNGYTF
>.|TRBJ2-7|TRBV18|14|TRBD1
TGTGCCAGCTCACGACAGGGGGAAACCTACGAGCAGTACTTC
CASSRQGETYEQYF
>.|TRBJ2-7|TRBV18|16|.
TGTGCCAGCTCACCAGAAAGCAGGGGAGGATCAGGCGAGCAGTACTTC
CASSPESRGGSGEQYF